Here is one TCR beta chain with its context. What this receptor recognizes is not known. No much larger clonotype is one base removed from it; base qualities were not supplied. TCRbeta CDR3 regions were amplified from genomic DNA by means of the immunoSEQ Assay, a bias-controlled multiplex PCR. The authors' analysis ran thus. Nucleated cell counts per sample were estimated from amplification of reference gene primers within the assay. To quantify the absolute abundance of each unique TCRbeta CDR3 rearrangement, sequence reads were collapsed and filtered. For each sample, productive Simpson clonality was calculated as the square root of Simpson's diversity index over productive rearrangements. TCRdb carries this immuneACCESS record with in-frame sequences only. Its versions omit some clonotypes, under half of them owing to an unresolved V gene in the studies checked, with the rest unexplained. The V and J calls and clone size are taken from that table; D and trimming were inferred from the DNA. The sample table shows 99,000 or so clones, and 85% to 90% are seen once. About 5.1% of the sample is taken by the ten largest.

As encoded in the germline V gene, CDR1 is SGHRS while CDR2 is YFSETQ. Trimming at the junction amounts to 0 bases on V and 6 bases on J, and the germline ends lie 21 bases apart. Spanning cysteine to phenylalanine, the CDR3 consists of 17 amino acids. Only the CDR3 DNA stays, 51 bases, in frame from base 1. Collaborating institutions collected whole blood in K2EDTA tubes following their own protocols. Collaborator samples were shipped for TCRbeta analysis as frozen whole blood, isolated PBMCs, or DNA extracted from either sample type. This sample was included in a study of blood T cell repertoires in COVID-19 (dated by TCRdb to the early 2020s). Regarding the research as a whole: Samples from collaborators originated in the United States, Italy and Spain and spanned both the acute and convalescent phases of COVID-19. The prospective study material was composed of cDNA or gDNA derived from T cells, B-cell-depleted T cells, or PBMCs. Subjects who had been exposed to COVID-19, were actively infected with it, or had recovered from it provided the deeply sampled blood TCRbeta repertoires that made up the dataset. The repertoires were made available in a free public database intended to serve as a resource for research on the immune response to SARS-CoV-2. The samples were drawn from the first 160 participants of the ongoing ImmuneRACE study and from some 1,300 subjects provided by 6 global collaborators. Sample metadata almost always included a de-identified subject ID, COVID-19 status, age in years and sex. Where HLA class I and class II types were available, the types were taken from metadata supplied by the sample provider, not from assay-based typing. The paper's findings and limits, for the study overall: The amount of clinical and demographic metadata varied by source and participant and was provided uncurated.

In this chain, TRBV5-1 is recombined with TRBJ1-2, with an unclear D gene assignment. The clonotype originates from a human donor in a cohort sampled during active COVID-19. The specimen was peripheral blood. DNA sequence: TGCGCCAGCAGCTTGGAGTCGGCGTACAGCCAAGCTGATGGCTACACCTTC. Translated, this is CASSLESAYSQADGYTF. When the CDR3 is completed using the reference TRBV5-1 and TRBJ1-2 genes on either side, the full variable domain is KAGVTQTPRYLIKTRGQQVTLSCSPISGHRSVSWYQQTPGQGLQFLFEYFSETQRNKGNFPGRFSGRQFSNSRSEMNVSTLELGDSALYLCASSLESAYSQADGYTFGSGTRLTVV.